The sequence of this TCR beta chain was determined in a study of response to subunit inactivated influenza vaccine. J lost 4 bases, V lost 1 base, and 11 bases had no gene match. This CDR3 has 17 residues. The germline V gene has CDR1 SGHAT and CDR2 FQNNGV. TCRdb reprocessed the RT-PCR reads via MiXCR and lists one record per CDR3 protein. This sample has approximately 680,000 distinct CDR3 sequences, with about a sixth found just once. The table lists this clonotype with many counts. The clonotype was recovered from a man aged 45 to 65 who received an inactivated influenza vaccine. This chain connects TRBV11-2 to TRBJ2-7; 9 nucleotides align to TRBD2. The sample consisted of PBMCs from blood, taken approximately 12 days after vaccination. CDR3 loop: CASSLARLADLTYEQYF. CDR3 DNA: TGTGCCAGCAGCTTAGCCCGACTAGCGGATCTGACGTACGAGCAGTACTTC.